The rows below give T cell receptor beta chains drawn from one sample of a study of shared clonotypes between healthy human individuals. Clones were sequenced by immunoSEQ multiplex PCR, and TCRdb holds only the in-frame ones, with some missing. There are fewer than 600,000 clones in the sample; around 79% occur only once, and about 12% lies in the top ten. Sequencing was done on a sample of PBMCs. These receptors were taken from a woman between 40 and 55 years old in good health. Some clones in this sample may be carry-over from other donors' samples. The CDR3 runs from the conserved cysteine through the conserved F or W. D genes are given only for firm matches. Only part of the rows carry a size: once, few, many, or a class if the clone is expanded.

V gene	D gene	clone size	J gene	CDR3 protein	CDR3 DNA
TRBV18	TRBD2	-	TRBJ2-7	CASSPTGTSGRALYEQYF	TGTGCCAGCTCCCCTACCGGGACTAGCGGGAGGGCCCTCTACGAGCAGTACTTC
TRBV5-1	-	-	TRBJ1-1	CASSPDGFMNTEAFF	TGCGCCAGCAGCCCTGATGGGTTCATGAACACTGAAGCTTTCTTT
TRBV2	TRBD1	-	TRBJ2-4	CASSEQAGGRTTLNIQYF	TGTGCCAGCAGTGAACAGGCAGGGGGCAGGACTACCTTAAACATTCAGTACTTC
TRBV11-3	-	-	TRBJ2-1	CASSLDHRSSYNEQFF	TGTGCCAGCAGCTTAGATCATAGAAGCTCCTACAATGAGCAGTTCTTC
TRBV30	-	few	TRBJ2-7	CAWSPPFSTPEQYF	TGTGCCTGGAGCCCCCCTTTTTCTACCCCCGAGCAGTACTTC
TRBV7-9	TRBD1	-	TRBJ2-3	CASSLGQGTDTQYF	TGTGCCAGCAGCCTAGGACAGGGCACAGATACGCAGTATTTT
TRBV5-1	-	-	TRBJ2-7	CASSLDPTYEQYF	TGCGCCAGCAGCTTGGACCCAACCTACGAGCAGTACTTC
TRBV7-3	TRBD1	-	TRBJ2-2	CASSLRQGNTGELFF	TGTGCCAGCAGCTTAAGACAGGGCAACACCGGGGAGCTGTTTTTT
TRBV10-2	-	-	TRBJ2-5	CASSSQRTETQYF	TGCGCCAGCAGTAGTCAGAGAACGGAGACCCAGTACTTC
TRBV27	TRBD1	-	TRBJ2-2	CASSWDRPSTGELFF	TGTGCCAGCAGCTGGGACAGACCAAGCACCGGGGAGCTGTTTTTT
TRBV7-8	-	-	TRBJ2-7	CASSFNAAPAYEQYF	TGTGCTAGCAGCTTCAACGCCGCCCCAGCTTACGAGCAGTACTTC
TRBV4-1	-	-	TRBJ1-2	CASSQTGNYGYTF	TGCGCCAGCAGCCAAACAGGGAACTATGGCTACACCTTC
TRBV6-5	TRBD2	-	TRBJ2-3	CASSYRGTSGTDTQYF	TGTGCCAGCAGTTACCGGGGGACTAGCGGCACAGATACGCAGTATTTT
TRBV4-1	TRBD1	-	TRBJ1-2	CASSLSRTGGYTF	TGCGCCAGCAGCCTTTCTAGGACAGGCGGCTACACCTTC
TRBV7-3	TRBD2	many	TRBJ2-5	CASSPVAGVETQYF	TGTGCCAGCAGCCCAGTAGCGGGAGTAGAGACCCAGTACTTC
TRBV28	TRBD1	few	TRBJ2-7	CASSPGQDYEQYF	TGTGCCAGCAGTCCGGGACAGGACTACGAGCAGTACTTC
TRBV18	-	-	TRBJ2-3	CASSAGTSTDTQYF	TGTGCCAGCTCGGCGGGGACGAGCACAGATACGCAGTATTTT
TRBV19	-	-	TRBJ2-1	CASSSNLATNEQFF	TGTGCCAGTAGCTCCAACCTAGCGACCAATGAGCAGTTCTTC
TRBV11-2	-	-	TRBJ2-1	CASSLDQGRTRRDNEQFF	TGTGCCAGCAGCTTAGATCAGGGGCGGACCCGAAGGGACAATGAGCAGTTCTTC
TRBV11-2	TRBD1	-	TRBJ2-7	CASSTTGGEQYF	TGTGCCAGCAGCACCACAGGGGGCGAGCAGTACTTC
TRBV18	TRBD1	-	TRBJ2-7	CASSSTGTASYEQYF	TGTGCCAGCTCATCGACCGGGACAGCTTCCTACGAGCAGTACTTC
TRBV7-8	TRBD2	-	TRBJ2-1	CASSKTSVSYNEQFF	TGTGCCAGCAGCAAGACTAGCGTCTCCTACAATGAGCAGTTCTTC
TRBV4-1	-	-	TRBJ1-5	CASSQVPIRQPQHF	TGCGCCAGCAGCCAAGTCCCTATCCGTCAGCCCCAGCATTTT
TRBV5-4	TRBD1	-	TRBJ2-5	CASSRDRRQETQYF	TGTGCCAGCAGCCGGGACAGGCGTCAAGAGACCCAGTACTTC
TRBV5-6	-	once	TRBJ2-2	CASSLDANTGELFF	TGTGCCAGCAGCTTGGACGCGAACACCGGGGAGCTGTTTTTT
TRBV10-3	TRBD2	-	TRBJ2-2	CAISELFLAERTGELFF	TGTGCCATCAGTGAGTTGTTTCTAGCGGAACGGACCGGGGAGCTGTTTTTT
TRBV30	TRBD1	-	TRBJ1-4	CAWSVKWNRGYEKLFF	TGTGCCTGGAGTGTAAAGTGGAACAGGGGTTATGAAAAACTGTTTTTT
TRBV9	-	-	TRBJ2-3	CASSVEWGPEDTQYF	TGTGCCAGCAGCGTAGAATGGGGGCCCGAAGATACGCAGTATTTT
TRBV7-8	-	-	TRBJ2-1	CASSYMDEQFF	TGTGCCAGCAGCTACATGGATGAGCAGTTCTTC
TRBV28	TRBD1	-	TRBJ1-4	CASRDRTLATNEKLFF	TGTGCCAGCAGGGACAGGACCCTTGCAACTAATGAAAAACTGTTTTTT
TRBV28	-	-	TRBJ1-4	CASNRHEKLFF	TGTGCCAGCAACAGGCATGAAAAACTGTTTTTT
TRBV7-8	TRBD1	-	TRBJ1-1	CASSSTEGQKVFF	TGTGCCAGCAGCTCTACCGAGGGACAGAAAGTTTTCTTT
TRBV15	-	-	TRBJ2-2	CATSRVDSTGELFF	TGTGCCACCAGCAGAGTGGACAGCACCGGGGAGCTGTTTTTT
TRBV18	-	-	TRBJ2-7	CASSPPGPRDDEQYF	TGTGCCAGCTCACCACCCGGACCCCGGGACGACGAGCAGTACTTC
TRBV5-1	-	-	TRBJ2-1	CASSLRGRKFF	TGCGCCAGCAGCTTGAGAGGGAGAAAGTTCTTC
TRBV7-9	TRBD2	-	TRBJ2-7	CASRTSGYEQYF	TGTGCCAGCCGGACTAGCGGGTACGAGCAGTACTTC
TRBV2	-	-	TRBJ2-7	CASGGGVYEQYF	TGTGCCAGCGGGGGTGGGGTGTACGAGCAGTACTTC
TRBV5-1	TRBD1	-	TRBJ2-7	CASSSRTGSYEQYF	TGCGCCAGCAGCTCTAGGACAGGGTCCTACGAGCAGTACTTC
TRBV7-9	TRBD1	-	TRBJ1-1	CASSFTGGGTEAFF	TGTGCCAGCAGCTTTACAGGGGGAGGAACTGAAGCTTTCTTT
TRBV7-9	-	-	TRBJ2-7	CASSPKGTLEQYF	TGTGCCAGCAGCCCCAAGGGCACCCTCGAGCAGTACTTC
TRBV28	-	-	TRBJ1-1	CAIITGKTEAFF	TGTGCCATTATAACAGGCAAAACTGAAGCTTTCTTT
TRBV25-1	TRBD1	-	TRBJ2-1	CASSQRTKGAGEQFF	TGTGCCAGCAGTCAACGAACCAAGGGGGCGGGTGAGCAGTTCTTC
TRBV19	-	-	TRBJ2-7	CASSIGNRDEQYF	TGTGCCAGTAGTATAGGAAATCGGGACGAGCAGTACTTC
TRBV28	-	-	TRBJ1-4	CASAAPSTGGQTNEKLFF	TGTGCCAGCGCTGCCCCCTCCACCGGGGGCCAGACTAATGAAAAACTGTTTTTT
TRBV5-1	TRBD2	once	TRBJ2-2	CASSLVTSGPGELFF	TGCGCCAGCAGCTTAGTTACTAGCGGCCCCGGGGAGCTGTTTTTT
TRBV4-2	TRBD1	-	TRBJ1-4	CASSRDRGANEKLFF	TGTGCCAGCAGCCGAGACAGGGGCGCAAATGAAAAACTGTTTTTT
TRBV5-1	TRBD2	few	TRBJ2-1	CASSLIGAGSYNEQFF	TGCGCCAGCAGCTTGATTGGAGCGGGATCCTACAATGAGCAGTTCTTC
TRBV30	TRBD1	-	TRBJ2-2	CAWSRQGAGTGELFF	TGTGCCTGGAGTAGGCAGGGGGCAGGAACCGGGGAGCTGTTTTTT
TRBV29-1	-	-	TRBJ1-1	CSGQKGGNTEAFF	TGCAGCGGCCAAAAGGGAGGGAACACTGAAGCTTTCTTT
TRBV12-2	-	many	TRBJ2-1	CASRSTSWSSYNEQFF	TGTGCAAGTCGCTCCACTAGCTGGAGCTCCTACAATGAGCAGTTCTTC
TRBV5-6	-	-	TRBJ2-5	CASSSSDRQETQYF	TGTGCCAGCAGCTCCTCCGACCGACAAGAGACCCAGTACTTC
TRBV4-2	TRBD2	-	TRBJ2-3	CASSQSQRDGTQYF	TGTGCCAGCAGCCAATCGCAGCGGGATGGGACGCAGTATTTT
TRBV6-5	-	-	TRBJ1-3	CASRTTPTGNTIYF	TGTGCCAGCAGGACGACCCCCACCGGAAACACCATATATTTT
TRBV5-8	TRBD2	once	TRBJ2-5	CASSTGTSGAQETQYF	TGTGCCAGCAGCACGGGGACTAGCGGAGCGCAAGAGACCCAGTACTTC
TRBV5-1	TRBD2	-	TRBJ2-3	CASNPGGRGDTQYF	TGCGCCAGCAACCCGGGCGGGAGGGGAGATACGCAGTATTTT
TRBV4-2	-	-	TRBJ2-2	CASSQVAPRIFTGELFF	TGTGCCAGCAGCCAAGTGGCCCCACGGATCTTCACCGGGGAGCTGTTTTTT
TRBV28	-	-	TRBJ2-1	CASASPYNEQFF	TGTGCCAGCGCCTCTCCCTACAATGAGCAGTTCTTC